This entry is about one T cell receptor beta chain. This clone occurred once. It has no known antigen specificity. No base qualities exist here, and no much larger clone lies one base off it. Participants in the prospective study were aged about 18 to 95 years, lived in 24 United States geographic areas, and enrolled through a virtual design. To assign participants to cohorts, the prospective study relied on clinical history that participants themselves reported in a screening survey and a study questionnaire. ImmuneRACE Cohort 3 recovered participants were defined by two consecutive negative NP/OP PCR tests, healthcare professional clearance, or symptom resolution. Each participant in the prospective study had whole blood, serum and a nasopharyngeal or oropharyngeal swab collected by mobile phlebotomists. Over an approximately 2-month period, participants in the prospective study had the option of providing additional blood draws and questionnaires. Prospective study blood samples were shipped either frozen or at room temperature before DNA extraction.

TCRbeta CDR3 regions were amplified from genomic DNA using the immunoSEQ Assay, a bias-controlled multiplex PCR. In the source study's methods: Nucleated cell counts per sample were estimated from amplification of reference gene primers within the assay. To quantify the absolute abundance of each unique TCRbeta CDR3 rearrangement, sequence reads were collapsed and filtered. For each sample, productive Simpson clonality was calculated as the square root of Simpson's diversity index over productive rearrangements. In its TCRdb copy, this immuneACCESS table keeps in-frame sequences only and misses some clones. Where compared with another copy, unresolved V genes explain less than half of these, and the others have no known cause. Clonal size and the V and J genes are those of that table, whereas D and trimming came from the DNA. The sample table contains around 360,000 clones; only one count was recorded for roughly nine tenths of them. The top ten constitute 2.5% to 3% of the sample.

The sample comes from a study of blood T cell repertoires in COVID-19 (dated by TCRdb to 2020 to 2022). Background for the entire study: Collaborator samples came from the United States, Italy and Spain and covered acute and convalescent phases of COVID-19. A de-identified subject ID, COVID-19 status, age in years and sex were almost always included in the sample metadata. Samples were obtained from the ongoing ImmuneRACE study (first 160 participants) and from 1,200 or so subjects provided by 6 global collaborators. The material from the prospective study consisted of cDNA or gDNA derived from T cells, B-cell-depleted T cells, or PBMCs. A freely available public database, intended as a resource for researchers studying the immune response to SARS-CoV-2, is where the repertoires were released. Where HLA class I and class II types were available, the types were taken from metadata supplied by the sample provider, not from assay-based typing. The dataset comprised deeply sampled blood TCRbeta repertoires from subjects exposed to, actively infected with, or recovered from COVID-19.

Beyond this particular receptor, the publication reports: How much clinical and demographic metadata was included differed by source and by participant, and the metadata was provided uncurated.

The receptor was isolated from a woman between 25 and 40 years old who had recovered from COVID-19. The sequenced sample consisted of PBMCs or T cells enriched from blood (not recorded which).

In nucleotides, the sequence is TGCAGCGTTGTGACAGACTACGAGCAGTACTTC. This translates into CSVVTDYEQYF. The chain is made from TRBV29-1 and TRBJ2-7, and TRBD1 may be the D gene, going by 5 matching bases. From a lookup of the germline V gene, CDR1 and CDR2 are SQVTM and ANQGSEA. The CDR3, from cysteine to phenylalanine, totals 11 residues. Only the CDR3 portion is preserved as DNA: 33 bases, with reading frame beginning at the first base. V is pared back by 4 bases and J by 3 bases, with 7 bases lying between the germline termini.